These 6 T cell receptor beta chains share one sample of origin, sequenced in a study of graft-versus-host responses after intestinal transplantation. Their specific antigens are unknown. Sequenced by immunoSEQ multiplex PCR; TCRdb stores in-frame clones only, minus some. The sample holds around 76,000 clones; around 95% are singletons and the top ten take around 0.5%. The sample was unstimulated CD8+ T cells sorted from spleen or lymph node cells, taken before intestinal transplant. The receptor source for this set is a human donor who received an intestinal transplant.

On this clone itself: Other DNA sequences in this specimen translate into the identical CDR3. V gene TRBV9 combines with J gene TRBJ2-7; TRBD2 aligns across 8 bases. In germline, CDR1 is SGDLS, CDR2 YYNGEE. This CDR3 is 14 amino acids long. V lost 2 bases to trimming and J lost 1 base; unmatched junction nucleotides: 2. The CDR3 here is CASSVGGRSYEQYF. The CDR3 DNA sequence: TGTGCCAGCAGCGTCGGCGGGAGGTCCTACGAGCAGTACTTC.

This chain uses TRBV7-8 with TRBJ1-4; a weak D match, TRBD1 (6 bases). This CDR3 has 15 residues. Per germline, CDR1 SGHVS and CDR2 FQNEAQ. V lost 5 bases, J lost 7 bases, and 17 bases lay in between. CDR3 loop: CASSQAQGSAEKLFF. In DNA form, the CDR3 reads TGTGCCAGCAGCCAGGCACAGGGTTCGGCTGAAAAACTGTTTTTT.

The chain carries TRBV2 and TRBJ2-5, with D possibly TRBD1 on 6 matching bases. Trimming took off 3 bases at V and 2 bases at J, with 16 bases between the two ends. CDR3 length: 16 amino acids. Germline V gene data show CDR1 as SNHLY and CDR2 as FYNNEI. This CDR3 is CASSDIWDTAQETQYF. CDR3 nucleotide sequence: TGTGCCAGCAGTGATATTTGGGACACCGCACAAGAGACCCAGTACTTC. Complete variable domain (other parts from reference TRBV2 and TRBJ2-5): EPEVTQTPSHQVTQMGQEVILRCVPISNHLYFYWYRQILGQKVEFLVSFYNNEISEKSEIFDDQFSVERPDGSNFTLKIRSTKLEDSAMYFCASSDIWDTAQETQYFGPGTRLLVL.

CDR3 in amino acids: CATSKAALAGVHEQFF. Here the CDR3 DNA reads TGTGCCACCAGCAAAGCGGCACTAGCGGGAGTACATGAGCAGTTCTTC. V gene TRBV15 combines with J gene TRBJ2-1; 11 nucleotides match TRBD2. The CDR3 length is 16 residues. J gave up 8 bases and V 4 bases, and 10 bases lay outside the gene matches. Germline CDR1 and CDR2: LNHNV and YYDKDF (reference sequence).

The chain uses TRBV5-4 and TRBJ1-1, with D unclear. Between the trimmed V and J ends, which lost 0 bases and 2 bases, there was a span of 8 bases. This CDR3 comprises 14 residues. Germline assignment: CDR1 SGHNT and CDR2 YYREEE (reference sequence). Written as DNA, the CDR3 is TGTGCCAGCAGCTTGGTAGAAACCAACACTGAAGCTTTCTTT. Translating it yields CASSLVETNTEAFF.

The rearrangement uses TRBV9 and TRBJ2-3; D tentatively fits TRBD1 or TRBD2 (5 bases each). The CDR3 sequence is 15 residues long. CDR1 SGDLS and CDR2 YYNGEE come from the germline V gene. The germline V and J ends were trimmed by 3 bases and 6 bases, with 17 bases remaining between them. The CDR3 nucleotides are TGTGCCAGCAGCGGAGGGGTTCTGGATAGGGATACGCAGTATTTT. Translated: CASSGGVLDRDTQYF.